This entry is about one T cell receptor beta chain. The entry originates in a study of blood T cell repertoires in COVID-19. The repertoire was sequenced with immunoSEQ multiplex PCR; TCRdb's copy has only in-frame clones and lacks some. The table has 150,000 to 180,000 clones, roughly 83% seen once. The germline gives CDR1 SGHAT, CDR2 FQNNGV. This CDR3 has 12 amino acids. The V gene lost 5 bases and the J gene lost 7 bases, with 8 bases spanning the gap. V and J are TRBV11-2 and TRBJ1-4, with D uncertain. The source is a woman aged 55-69 years with COVID-19, enrolled during active disease. Sequencing was performed on peripheral blood. CDR3 sequence: CASSREREKLFF. CDR3 sequence (DNA): TGTGCCAGCAGCCGAGAGCGTGAAAAACTGTTTTTT.